Listed below are T cell receptor beta chains from one sample, sequenced in a study of T cells after yellow fever vaccination. One entry per CDR3 protein results from TCRdb running MiXCR on the 5' RACE reads. This table holds roughly 74,000 distinct CDR3 sequences, around 6.5% found once. The sequenced sample was CD8+ T cells sorted from PBMCs, obtained 4 to 6 days after the first yellow fever vaccination. The receptors were gathered from a man younger than 35 who received the YFV17D yellow fever vaccine. The CDR3 runs from the conserved cysteine through the conserved F or W. The D gene is left open where the match is weak.

d_call	v_call	j_call	cdr3_aa
TRBD1	TRBV12-3/TRBV12-4	TRBJ2-7	CASSTTGGYEQYF
TRBD2	TRBV7-3	TRBJ2-1	CASSFGGTDNEQFF
-	TRBV7-8	TRBJ1-5	CASSPQAFQPQHF
-	TRBV4-3	TRBJ1-2	CASSQADKPHYGYTF
TRBD2	TRBV20-1	TRBJ2-1	CSAGLASYNEQFF
-	TRBV5-1	TRBJ1-2	CASSTDILAGVEGYTF
-	TRBV7-6	TRBJ2-7	CASSLETAYEQYF
TRBD2	TRBV4-2	TRBJ2-2	CASSHHLGRLAGGNTGELFF
TRBD1	TRBV4-1	TRBJ2-7	CASSQIDRDSYEQYF
-	TRBV7-9	TRBJ2-5	CASSSIETQYF
-	TRBV12-5	TRBJ2-3	CASGLVSSGLTDTQYF
TRBD2	TRBV29-1	TRBJ2-5	CSESSRGVETQYF
TRBD1	TRBV11-1	TRBJ2-3	CASSHLGASSTGGEPDTQYF
TRBD2	TRBV4-3	TRBJ2-5	CASSQDSPASGGFQETQYF
-	TRBV27	TRBJ2-5	CASSYRGSETQYF
TRBD1	TRBV7-3	TRBJ2-1	CASSSPGQVRYNEQFF
TRBD1	TRBV5-1	TRBJ2-1	CASSLSRGRNEQFF